Sequencing of this TCR beta chain was carried out in a study of CD8+ T cells in alopecia areata. Sorting of CD4+ and CD8+ T cells was performed on PBMCs. Notes on this clone: Its antigen is unidentified.

RNA, once extracted, was reverse transcribed into cDNA for use as the sequencing template. The protocol was immunoSEQ multiplex PCR, while the TCRdb copy is restricted to in-frame clones and leaves out a portion. The table shows roughly 150,000 clones, with roughly 60% occurring only once. Broader study findings: Clonality was higher in lesional than normal scalp, especially in alopecia totalis/universalis. Mouse data revealed clearer TCR sharing than patient data did, a gap possibly tied to HLA. The study also sequences resident alphabeta T cells of normal skin in scalp samples.

Input material: CD8+ T cells sorted from blood. This receptor was taken from a human donor in good health.

CDR3: CASSAGQADFYEQYF. DNA for the CDR3: TGTGCCAGCTCAGCGGGACAGGCCGATTTCTACGAGCAGTACTTC. The chain carries TRBV18 and TRBJ2-7; 8 bases are a match to TRBD1. Losses at the gene ends were 5 bases for V and 3 bases for J; bases not matched to a gene: 9. There are 15 residues in the CDR3. The germline CDR1 and CDR2 sequences are KGHSH and LQKENI.